This TCR beta chain emerged from a study of regulatory T cells in long-lasting Graves disease. Findings of the study overall: Persistent disease exhibited a predilection for TRBV28, TRBJ1-2 and TRBJ2-5.

This clonotype was seen more than once but under ten times. Its antigen is not identified. As to time point: persistent/refractory GD, antithyroid drugs over 5 years with positive TRAb. PBMCs were the source of the RNA used for TCR sequencing. The germline gives CDR1 SGHRS, CDR2 YFSETQ. Trimming pared 1 base from V and 6 bases from J, leaving 13 bases between. The CDR3 sequence is 14 residues long. Through Arm-PCR of CDR3 regions and iRepertoire HTBI primers, TCR beta libraries were built. Using its own MiXCR run on the multiplex PCR reads, TCRdb lists one record per CDR3 protein. The data show 600,000 to 800,000 distinct CDR3 sequences, approximately 31% seen once.

The sample in question was peripheral blood mononuclear cells (PBMCs), obtained when the disease was refractory, from a patient treated with antithyroid drugs. The clonotype originates from a female donor with Graves disease. The rearrangement links TRBV5-1 to TRBJ1-1; D is perhaps TRBD1 (6 bases). The CDR3 sequence is CASSLSPGASEAFF. The CDR3 DNA reads as TGCGCCAGCAGCTTGTCGCCAGGGGCGTCTGAAGCTTTCTTT.